The 26 T cell receptor beta chains below were found in one sample sequenced in a study of shared clonotypes between healthy human individuals. Here immunoSEQ multiplex PCR was the method, and the copy in TCRdb shows in-frame clones only, minus some. The sample holds around 2,000,000 clones, 90% to 95% seen once. Cells designated naive CD8 were CD45RO-negative and were positively selected for CCR7, with terminally differentiated effector memory CD45RA+ cells excluded. The specimen sequenced was naive CD8+ T cells from PBMCs. All receptors derive from a man younger than 30 in good health. Some clones in this sample may be carry-over from other donors' samples.

The rearrangement links TRBV29-1 to TRBJ2-7; D possibly uses TRBD1 or TRBD2 (6 bases each). V was cut by 7 bases and J by 4 bases, with 11 bases left in between. This CDR3 contains 11 residues. Per germline, CDR1 SQVTM and CDR2 ANQGSEA. DNA of the CDR3: TGCAGCGCCGGAGGGGGTTACGAGCAGTACTTC. This codes for CSAGGGYEQYF.

The chain carries TRBV13 and TRBJ1-1; weak D call: TRBD1 (5 bases). The CDR3 covers 13 residues. CDR1 and CDR2 (germline): PRHDT, FYEKMQ (reference sequence). The V and J ends lost 2 bases and 9 bases respectively, with 13 bases between them. The CDR3 bases are TGTGCCAGCAGCTTAACGTCGACAGACAAAGCTTTCTTT. Its protein product is CASSLTSTDKAFF.

A few counts support this clone. The V call is TRBV4-1, the J call TRBJ1-1, with a tentative D call TRBD1 (5 bases). Germline V gene lookup returns CDR1 MGHRA and CDR2 YSYEKL. V lost 1 base and J 4 bases, leaving 13 bases between the germline ends. The CDR3 is made up of 15 amino acids. The CDR3: CASSQGGTLATEAFF. CDR3 nucleotide sequence: TGCGCCAGCAGCCAAGGCGGGACCCTCGCCACTGAAGCTTTCTTT.

The chain uses TRBV19 and TRBJ2-4; 8 nucleotides agree with TRBD1. Germline V gives CDR1 LNHDA, CDR2 SQIVND (reference sequence). This CDR3 region has 16 residues. With 7 bases clipped from V and 2 bases from J, the junction kept 10 bases outside the gene matches. In DNA form, the CDR3 reads TGTGCCAGTATGCCGACAGGGGTTCTTCCCAAAAACATTCAGTACTTC. Its protein is CASMPTGVLPKNIQYF. Complete variable domain (other parts from reference TRBV19 and TRBJ2-4): DGGITQSPKYLFRKEGQNVTLSCEQNLNHDAMYWYRQDPGQGLRLIYYSQIVNDFQKGDIAEGYSVSREKKESFPLTVTSAQKNPTAFYLCASMPTGVLPKNIQYFGAGTRLSVL.

The chain carries TRBV27 and TRBJ1-2; a weak D match, TRBD1 (6 bases). Between the trimmed V and J ends, which lost 5 bases and 3 bases, there was a span of 13 bases. In germline, CDR1 is MNHEY, CDR2 SMNVEV (reference sequence). CDR3 size: 14 residues. The CDR3 loop reads CASSRLGGDYGYTF. For the CDR3, the DNA is TGTGCCAGCAGTCGACTAGGGGGTGACTATGGCTACACCTTC.

In the case of this clone: Distinct nucleotide sequences in the sample also encode this CDR3. V and J are TRBV20-1 and TRBJ2-7; D remains ambiguous. Between the trimmed V and J ends, which lost 3 bases and 4 bases, there was a span of 7 bases. Germline V gene lookup returns CDR1 DFQATT and CDR2 SNEGSKA (reference sequence). The CDR3 spans 11 residues. Here the CDR3 DNA reads TGCAGTGCTAGGCGCGGATACGAGCAGTACTTC. Translating it yields CSARRGYEQYF.

The V call is TRBV11-3, the J call TRBJ1-1; 7 bases line up with TRBD1. CDR3 length equals 14 residues. The V segment lost 3 bases and the J segment 4 bases; nucleotides outside the gene matches: 5. CDR1 is SGHNT and CDR2 is YENEEA in the germline V gene. The CDR3 DNA sequence: TGTGCCAGCAGCTTGGAGACAGGGAGCACTGAAGCTTTCTTT. Translated, it gives CASSLETGSTEAFF.

V usage is TRBV5-1 and J usage is TRBJ2-4; TRBD1 aligns across 10 bases. Germline-derived CDR1 and CDR2 are SGHRS and YFSETQ. CDR3 size: 16 residues. After removal of 5 bases from V and 2 bases from J, the junction contained 7 bases not matched to a gene. This CDR3 is CASSPRTGGTKNIQYF. The CDR3, as DNA: TGCGCCAGCAGTCCCCGGACAGGGGGGACCAAAAACATTCAGTACTTC.

This clone was found a few times. In nucleotides, the CDR3 is TGTGCCAGCAGCTTTTTAATGGAGCTGTTTTTT. Translating gives CASSFLMELFF. V usage is TRBV7-8 and J usage is TRBJ2-2; D gene ambiguous. V was cut by 3 bases and J by 10 bases, with 6 bases left in between. Germline values: CDR1 SGHVS, CDR2 FQNEAQ. This CDR3 has 11 residues.

As to this clone: Additional DNA sequences in this sample encode the identical CDR3. The genes are TRBV27 and TRBJ2-3; D unclear. Germline V gene data show CDR1 as MNHEY and CDR2 as SMNVEV (reference sequence). V gave up 2 bases and J gave up 0 bases, with 6 bases separating them. The CDR3 runs 14 residues. The CDR3 coding sequence is TGTGCCAGCAGTTTAGCAGCTAGCACAGATACGCAGTATTTT. Translating gives CASSLAASTDTQYF.

Concerning this clone itself: Other DNA sequences in the sample encode the same CDR3. The chain has TRBV10-3 and TRBJ2-3, with 10 bases fitting TRBD2. V lost 6 bases, J lost 2 bases, and 5 bases stayed unmatched. Germline assignment: CDR1 ENHRY and CDR2 SYGVKD. The CDR3 spans 15 residues. In nucleotides, the CDR3 is TGTGCCATCAGCACTAGCGGGGAGGCCACAGATACGCAGTATTTT. This encodes CAISTSGEATDTQYF.

This rearrangement joins TRBV19 to TRBJ1-3; tentatively, D is TRBD1 (5 bases). Between the trimmed V and J ends, which lost 5 bases and 0 bases, there was a span of 14 bases. Germline CDR1 LNHDA, CDR2 SQIVND (reference sequence). There are 16 residues in the CDR3. CDR3: CASSPRGPLSGNTIYF. CDR3 coding DNA: TGTGCCAGTAGTCCTCGGGGACCACTCTCTGGAAACACCATATATTTT. The complete variable domain, with remaining parts taken from reference TRBV19 and TRBJ1-3, reads DGGITQSPKYLFRKEGQNVTLSCEQNLNHDAMYWYRQDPGQGLRLIYYSQIVNDFQKGDIAEGYSVSREKKESFPLTVTSAQKNPTAFYLCASSPRGPLSGNTIYFGEGSWLTVV.

This chain uses TRBV27 with TRBJ2-7; D might be TRBD1 (6 bases). Between the trimmed V and J ends, which lost 6 bases and 6 bases, there was a span of 18 bases. There are 14 residues in the CDR3. The germline CDR1 and CDR2 sequences are MNHEY and SMNVEV (reference sequence). The DNA of the CDR3 is TGTGCCAGCAGCCTCAGACACCCAGGGGTCGAGCAGTACTTC. Encoded protein: CASSLRHPGVEQYF.

This chain uses TRBV27 with TRBJ2-3; 9 nucleotides match TRBD1. The V gene end was trimmed by 5 bases and the J gene end by 6 bases; junction bases not matched to a gene: 12. Germline-derived CDR1 and CDR2 are MNHEY and SMNVEV (reference sequence). This CDR3 contains 16 residues. This CDR3 reads CASSIRTGAGWDTQYF. In DNA, the CDR3 is TGTGCCAGCAGTATACGGACAGGGGCCGGGTGGGATACGCAGTATTTT.

The rearrangement uses TRBV27 and TRBJ2-7; tentatively, D is TRBD1 or TRBD2 (5 bases each). Germline CDR1 is MNHEY and CDR2 is SMNVEV (reference sequence). Trimming cost V 8 bases and J 7 bases, with 21 bases left between them. The CDR3 extends over 14 amino acids. DNA of the CDR3: TGTGCCAGCCTCAAAATAGGTGGTGGGGGAGAGCAGTACTTC. Its protein is CASLKIGGGGEQYF.

The CDR3 is CASTFGKGPAYEQYF. The CDR3 DNA sequence: TGTGCCAGTACCTTCGGCAAGGGTCCTGCCTACGAGCAGTACTTC. This chain joins TRBV19 and TRBJ2-7; D is ambiguous. V was shortened by 7 bases and J by 2 bases, with 18 bases between the two germline ends. There are 15 residues in the CDR3. Germline lookup yields CDR1 LNHDA and CDR2 SQIVND (reference sequence).

This chain links TRBV5-1 with TRBJ2-2; D ambiguous. The V end was cut by 7 bases, the J end by 0 bases, with 19 bases between. Germline CDR1 reads SGHRS; CDR2 reads YFSETQ. There are 17 residues in the CDR3. CDR3 amino acids: CASAGRLGQTNTGELFF. In DNA, the CDR3 is TGCGCCAGCGCCGGGCGGCTCGGGCAGACGAACACCGGGGAGCTGTTTTTT.

The rearrangement uses TRBV28 and TRBJ2-2, with D tentatively TRBD1 (6 bases). The germline V gene encodes CDR1 MDHEN and CDR2 SYDVKM. Trimming shortened V by 5 bases and J by 3 bases, and 13 bases separated the two germline ends. This CDR3 is 15 amino acids long. The CDR3 DNA is TGTGCCAGCAGTCTACAGGGCTTGGACACCGGGGAGCTGTTTTTT. This gives the protein CASSLQGLDTGELFF.

The chain joins TRBV19 to TRBJ2-7; 11 bases map to TRBD2. Germline V gives CDR1 LNHDA, CDR2 SQIVND (reference sequence). This CDR3 is built from 14 residues. The V and J ends lost 6 bases and 2 bases, in that order; junction bases with no gene match: 3. CDR3 in DNA: TGTGCCAGTAGCCGACTAGCGGGGCCCTACGAGCAGTACTTC. This sequence encodes CASSRLAGPYEQYF.

This clone was recorded a few times. DNA of the CDR3: TGTGCCAGCAGTGGACAGCTATACTATGGCTACACCTTC. It specifies CASSGQLYYGYTF. The rearrangement links TRBV28 to TRBJ1-2; TRBD1 is a possible D gene (6 bases). The CDR3 is 13 amino acids. Trimming shortened V by 5 bases and J by 3 bases, and 10 bases separated the two germline ends. Per the germline V gene, CDR1 is MDHEN and CDR2 is SYDVKM.

The chain uses TRBV10-1 and TRBJ2-1; TRBD2 agrees at 13 bases. Germline CDR1 reads WNHNN; CDR2 reads SYGVQD (reference sequence). Germline trimming cut 5 bases from V and 8 bases from J; bases unmatched to any gene: 9. This CDR3 has 16 residues. Here the CDR3 DNA reads TGCGCCAGCAGTCACACTAGCGGGAGGGCCGGGGATGAGCAGTTCTTC. It codes for CASSHTSGRAGDEQFF.

This chain uses TRBV6-1 with TRBJ2-3; no firm D call. V dropped 10 bases and J dropped 1 base, with 12 bases sitting between them. The CDR3 is made up of 13 amino acids. Germline CDR1 is MNHNS and CDR2 is SASEGT. CDR3 residues: CATRPLRTDTQYF. The CDR3, as DNA: TGTGCCACTAGACCGCTCCGCACAGATACGCAGTATTTT.

The chain couples TRBV9 to TRBJ2-7; D call uncertain. V was clipped by 1 base and J by 7 bases, with 18 bases between them. The CDR3 contains 15 residues. Germline CDR1 reads SGDLS; CDR2 reads YYNGEE. The CDR3 is CASSVHPRVGGEQYF. The DNA of the CDR3 is TGTGCCAGCAGCGTACACCCCCGAGTCGGCGGAGAGCAGTACTTC.

The V and J genes are TRBV4-3 and TRBJ1-1; D might be TRBD1 (5 bases). This CDR3 is 15 amino acids long. Trimming stripped 4 bases from V and 2 bases from J, with 14 bases between. From germline, CDR1 is LGHNA and CDR2 YSLEER. CDR3 coding DNA: TGCGCCAGCAGCCCTCGACAGTCTGTTAACACTGAAGCTTTCTTT. Protein: CASSPRQSVNTEAFF.

The chain carries TRBV4-3 and TRBJ1-1; D not certain. Trimming left V 3 bases short and J 1 base short, with 18 bases between. Germline V gene sequence: CDR1 LGHNA, CDR2 YSLEER. CDR3 length equals 17 residues. For the CDR3, the DNA is TGCGCCAGCAGCCAGTTTTTTGGCTCGCACCCGAACACTGAAGCTTTCTTT. Protein: CASSQFFGSHPNTEAFF.

In regard to this clone: Additional DNA sequences in this sample encode the identical CDR3. The chain employs TRBV7-9 and TRBJ2-1; no clear D gene. Germline CDR1 and CDR2: SEHNR and FQNEAQ (reference sequence). The V end lost 3 bases, the J end lost 4 bases, and 7 bases lay between the germline ends. The CDR3 loop spans 13 amino acids. The CDR3 loop reads CASSFAGYNEQFF. Here the CDR3 DNA reads TGTGCCAGCAGCTTTGCAGGTTACAATGAGCAGTTCTTC.